The entry below describes one T cell receptor beta chain. The entry originates in a study of blood T cell repertoires in COVID-19. The trim removed 7 bases at V and 7 bases at J, leaving 2 bases unmatched. Germline CDR1 MGHRA, CDR2 YSYEKL. The CDR3 runs 13 residues. Profiled with immunoSEQ multiplex PCR; TCRdb holds only in-frame clones, not every one. The table includes about 400,000 clones, over 85% detected once. The rearrangement links TRBV4-1 to TRBJ1-4, with 11 nucleotides matching TRBD1. Sequencing was done on a sample of PBMCs or T cells enriched from blood (not recorded which). The receptor's source is a woman aged 30 to 39 who had recovered from COVID-19. CDR3 protein: CASTGTGGEKLFF. The CDR3 DNA reads as TGCGCCAGCACCGGGACAGGGGGTGAAAAACTGTTTTTT.